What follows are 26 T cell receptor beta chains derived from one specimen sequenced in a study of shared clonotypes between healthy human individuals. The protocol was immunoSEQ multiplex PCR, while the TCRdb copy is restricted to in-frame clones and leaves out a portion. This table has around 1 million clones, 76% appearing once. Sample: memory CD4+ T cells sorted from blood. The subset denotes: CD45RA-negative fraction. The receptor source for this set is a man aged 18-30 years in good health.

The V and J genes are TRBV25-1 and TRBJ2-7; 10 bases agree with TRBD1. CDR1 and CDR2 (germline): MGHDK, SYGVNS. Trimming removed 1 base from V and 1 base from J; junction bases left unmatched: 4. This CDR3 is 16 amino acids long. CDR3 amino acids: CASSELGTGASYEQYF. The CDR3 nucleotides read TGTGCCAGCAGTGAATTGGGGACAGGGGCATCCTACGAGCAGTACTTC.

The CDR3 loop is CASSSRGNLNTIYF. DNA for the CDR3: TGTGCCAGCAGCTCACGGGGGAACCTAAACACCATATATTTT. This chain connects TRBV7-9 to TRBJ1-3; D is perhaps TRBD1 (5 bases). CDR1 is SEHNR and CDR2 is FQNEAQ in the germline V gene (reference sequence). The CDR3 is 14 residues long. Trimming removed 4 bases from V and 6 bases from J, with 13 bases in between.

CDR3 DNA sequence: TGTGCCAGCAGCGTAGCGCCGGATCCGAGCTCCTACGAGCAGTACTTC. This codes for CASSVAPDPSSYEQYF. The chain recombines TRBV9 with TRBJ2-7; no firm D call. V was cut by 0 bases and J by 0 bases, with 13 bases left in between. Germline CDR1 and CDR2: SGDLS and YYNGEE. The CDR3 spans 16 residues. The whole variable domain, remainder taken from reference TRBV9 and TRBJ2-7, is DSGVTQTPKHLITATGQRVTLRCSPRSGDLSVYWYQQSLDQGLQFLIQYYNGEERAKGNILERFSAQQFPDLHSELNLSSLELGDSALYFCASSVAPDPSSYEQYFGPGTRLTVT.

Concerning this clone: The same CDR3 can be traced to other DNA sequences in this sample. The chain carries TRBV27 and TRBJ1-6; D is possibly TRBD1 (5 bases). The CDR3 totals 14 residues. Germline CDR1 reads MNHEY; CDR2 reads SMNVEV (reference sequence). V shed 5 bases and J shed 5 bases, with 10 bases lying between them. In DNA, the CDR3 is TGTGCCAGCAGTCTGGGGGGAAATAATTCACCCCTCCACTTT. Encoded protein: CASSLGGNNSPLHF.

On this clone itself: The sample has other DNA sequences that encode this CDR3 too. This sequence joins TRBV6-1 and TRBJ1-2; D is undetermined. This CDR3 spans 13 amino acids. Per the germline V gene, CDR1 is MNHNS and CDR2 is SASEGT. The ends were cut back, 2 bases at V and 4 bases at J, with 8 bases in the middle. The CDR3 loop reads CASSESGGYGYTF. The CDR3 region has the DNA TGTGCCAGCAGTGAATCTGGCGGCTATGGCTACACCTTC.

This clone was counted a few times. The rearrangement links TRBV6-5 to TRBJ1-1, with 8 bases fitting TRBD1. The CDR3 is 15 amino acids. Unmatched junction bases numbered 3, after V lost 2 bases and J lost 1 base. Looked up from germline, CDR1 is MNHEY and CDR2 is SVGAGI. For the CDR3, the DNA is TGTGCCAGCAGTTACGGGGACAGGAAGAACACTGAAGCTTTCTTT. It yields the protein CASSYGDRKNTEAFF.

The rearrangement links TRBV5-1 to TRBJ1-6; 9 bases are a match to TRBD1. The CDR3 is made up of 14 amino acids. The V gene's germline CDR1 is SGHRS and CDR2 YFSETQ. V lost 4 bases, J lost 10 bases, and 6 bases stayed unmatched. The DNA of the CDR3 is TGCGCCAGCAGCCGGGGACAGGGAGAATCACCCCTCCACTTT. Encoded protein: CASSRGQGESPLHF. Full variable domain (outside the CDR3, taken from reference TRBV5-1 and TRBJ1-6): KAGVTQTPRYLIKTRGQQVTLSCSPISGHRSVSWYQQTPGQGLQFLFEYFSETQRNKGNFPGRFSGRQFSNSRSEMNVSTLELGDSALYLCASSRGQGESPLHFGNGTRLTVT.

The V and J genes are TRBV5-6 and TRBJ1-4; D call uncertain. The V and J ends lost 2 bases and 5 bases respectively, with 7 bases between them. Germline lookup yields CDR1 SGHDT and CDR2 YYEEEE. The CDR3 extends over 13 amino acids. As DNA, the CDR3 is TGTGCCAGCAGCTTCGTGCAAAATGAAAAACTGTTTTTT. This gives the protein CASSFVQNEKLFF.

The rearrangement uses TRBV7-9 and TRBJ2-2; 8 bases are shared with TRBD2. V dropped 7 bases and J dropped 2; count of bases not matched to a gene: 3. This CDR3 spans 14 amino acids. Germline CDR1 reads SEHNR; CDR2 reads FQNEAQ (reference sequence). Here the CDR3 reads CASTTSVNTGELFF. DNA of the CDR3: TGTGCCAGCACGACTAGCGTTAACACCGGGGAGCTGTTTTTT.

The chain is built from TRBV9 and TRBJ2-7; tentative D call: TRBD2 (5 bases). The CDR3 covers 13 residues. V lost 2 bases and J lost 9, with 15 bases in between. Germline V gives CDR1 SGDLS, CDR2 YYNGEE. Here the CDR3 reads CASSVGPSEVQYF. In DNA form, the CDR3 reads TGTGCCAGCAGCGTCGGCCCTTCGGAGGTGCAGTACTTC.

The CDR3 here is CASSIGDSTNEKLFF. CDR3 nucleotide sequence: TGCGCCAGCAGCATAGGGGACAGCACTAATGAAAAACTGTTTTTT. V usage is TRBV5-1 and J usage is TRBJ1-4; 7 bases map to TRBD1. Germline assignment: CDR1 SGHRS and CDR2 YFSETQ. The V and J ends lost 4 bases and 2 bases, in that order; junction bases with no gene match: 5. The CDR3 runs to 15 residues.

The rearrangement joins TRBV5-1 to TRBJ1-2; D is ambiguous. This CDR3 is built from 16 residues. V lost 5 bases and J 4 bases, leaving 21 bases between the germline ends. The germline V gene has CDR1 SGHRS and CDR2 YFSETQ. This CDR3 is CASSFRADAVFYGYTF. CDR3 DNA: TGCGCCAGCAGTTTTCGGGCGGACGCCGTTTTCTATGGCTACACCTTC.

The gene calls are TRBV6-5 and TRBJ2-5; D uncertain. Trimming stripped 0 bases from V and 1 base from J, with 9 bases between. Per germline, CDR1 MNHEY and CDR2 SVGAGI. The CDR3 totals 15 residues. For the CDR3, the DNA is TGTGCCAGCAGTTACTCGGGAACAGCCCAAGAGACCCAGTACTTC. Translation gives CASSYSGTAQETQYF.

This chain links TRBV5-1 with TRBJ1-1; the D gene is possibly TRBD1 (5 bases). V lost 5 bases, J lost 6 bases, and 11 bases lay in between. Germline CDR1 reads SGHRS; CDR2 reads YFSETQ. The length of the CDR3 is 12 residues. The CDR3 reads CASRGSGAEAFF. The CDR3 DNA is TGCGCCAGCAGGGGGTCGGGGGCTGAAGCTTTCTTT.

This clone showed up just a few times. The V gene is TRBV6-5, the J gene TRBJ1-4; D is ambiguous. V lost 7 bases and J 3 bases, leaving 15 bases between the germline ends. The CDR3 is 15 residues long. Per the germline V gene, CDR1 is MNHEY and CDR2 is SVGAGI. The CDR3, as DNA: TGTGCCAGCACCTTGAACGTGGGAGCTAATGAAAAACTGTTTTTT. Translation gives CASTLNVGANEKLFF.

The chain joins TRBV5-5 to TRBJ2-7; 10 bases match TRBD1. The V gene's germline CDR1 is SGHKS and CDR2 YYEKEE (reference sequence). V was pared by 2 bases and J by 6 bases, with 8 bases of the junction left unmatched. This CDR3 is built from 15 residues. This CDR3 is CASSFRTGGSGEQYF. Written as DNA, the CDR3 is TGTGCCAGCAGCTTCCGGACAGGGGGATCAGGCGAGCAGTACTTC.

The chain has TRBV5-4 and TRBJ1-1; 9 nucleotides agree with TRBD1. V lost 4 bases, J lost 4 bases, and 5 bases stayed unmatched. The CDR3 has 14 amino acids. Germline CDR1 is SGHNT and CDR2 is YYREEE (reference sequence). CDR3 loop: CASSAGQGTTEAFF. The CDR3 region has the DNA TGTGCCAGCAGCGCAGGACAGGGGACCACTGAAGCTTTCTTT.

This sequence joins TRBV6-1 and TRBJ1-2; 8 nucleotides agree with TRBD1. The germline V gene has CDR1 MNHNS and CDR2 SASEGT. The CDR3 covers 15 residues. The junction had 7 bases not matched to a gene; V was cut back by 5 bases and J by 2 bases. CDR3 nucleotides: TGTGCCAGCAGTCGAAACAGGGGGTTAAACTATGGCTACACCTTC. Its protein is CASSRNRGLNYGYTF.

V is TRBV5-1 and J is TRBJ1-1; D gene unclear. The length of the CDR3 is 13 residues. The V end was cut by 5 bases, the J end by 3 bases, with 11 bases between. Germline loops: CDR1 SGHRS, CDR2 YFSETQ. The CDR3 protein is CASSVQPDTEAFF. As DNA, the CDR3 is TGCGCCAGCAGTGTTCAGCCGGACACTGAAGCTTTCTTT.

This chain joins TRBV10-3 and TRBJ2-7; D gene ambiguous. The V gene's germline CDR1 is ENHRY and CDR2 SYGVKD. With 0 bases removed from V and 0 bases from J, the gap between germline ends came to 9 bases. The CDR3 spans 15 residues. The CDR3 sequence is CAISESPASSYEQYF. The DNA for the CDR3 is TGTGCCATCAGTGAGTCGCCAGCGAGCTCCTACGAGCAGTACTTC.

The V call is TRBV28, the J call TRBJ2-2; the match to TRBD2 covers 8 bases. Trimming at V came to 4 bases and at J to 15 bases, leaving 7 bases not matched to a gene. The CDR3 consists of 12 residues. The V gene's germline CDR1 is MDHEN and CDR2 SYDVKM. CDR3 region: CASSYGRAVMFF. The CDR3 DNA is TGTGCCAGCAGTTACGGGAGGGCCGTCATGTTTTTT.

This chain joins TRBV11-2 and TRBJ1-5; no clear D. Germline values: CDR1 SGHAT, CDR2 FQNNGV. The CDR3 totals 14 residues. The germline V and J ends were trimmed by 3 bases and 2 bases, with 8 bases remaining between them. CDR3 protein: CASSFGRGNQPQHF. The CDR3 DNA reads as TGTGCCAGCAGCTTTGGGAGAGGCAATCAGCCCCAGCATTTT.

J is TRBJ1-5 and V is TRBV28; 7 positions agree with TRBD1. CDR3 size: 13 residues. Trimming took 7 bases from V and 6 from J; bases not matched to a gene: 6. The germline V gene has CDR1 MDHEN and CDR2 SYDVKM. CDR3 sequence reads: CASTGGRSQPQHF. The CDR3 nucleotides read TGTGCCAGCACAGGGGGTAGAAGTCAGCCCCAGCATTTT.

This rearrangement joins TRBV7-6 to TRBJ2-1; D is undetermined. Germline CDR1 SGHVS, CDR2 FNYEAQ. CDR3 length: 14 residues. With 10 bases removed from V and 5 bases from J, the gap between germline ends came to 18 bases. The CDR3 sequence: CATQPYGRHNEQFF. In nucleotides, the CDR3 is TGTGCCACCCAACCTTATGGACGGCACAATGAGCAGTTCTTC.

This chain's CDR3 is CASSSAGFFDTQYF. CDR3 DNA: TGTGCCAGCAGTTCTGCGGGCTTTTTTGATACGCAGTATTTT. The gene calls are TRBV28 and TRBJ2-3; tentative D call: TRBD2 (5 bases). The CDR3 consists of 14 residues. V shed 4 bases and J shed 6 bases, with 14 bases lying between them. CDR1 and CDR2 (germline): MDHEN, SYDVKM.

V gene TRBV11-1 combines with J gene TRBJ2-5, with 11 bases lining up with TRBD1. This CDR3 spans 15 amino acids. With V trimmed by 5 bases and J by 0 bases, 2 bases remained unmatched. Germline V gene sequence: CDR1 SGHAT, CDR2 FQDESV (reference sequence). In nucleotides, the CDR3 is TGTGCCAGCAGCGAGGGACAGGGGGACCAAGAGACCCAGTACTTC. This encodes CASSEGQGDQETQYF.